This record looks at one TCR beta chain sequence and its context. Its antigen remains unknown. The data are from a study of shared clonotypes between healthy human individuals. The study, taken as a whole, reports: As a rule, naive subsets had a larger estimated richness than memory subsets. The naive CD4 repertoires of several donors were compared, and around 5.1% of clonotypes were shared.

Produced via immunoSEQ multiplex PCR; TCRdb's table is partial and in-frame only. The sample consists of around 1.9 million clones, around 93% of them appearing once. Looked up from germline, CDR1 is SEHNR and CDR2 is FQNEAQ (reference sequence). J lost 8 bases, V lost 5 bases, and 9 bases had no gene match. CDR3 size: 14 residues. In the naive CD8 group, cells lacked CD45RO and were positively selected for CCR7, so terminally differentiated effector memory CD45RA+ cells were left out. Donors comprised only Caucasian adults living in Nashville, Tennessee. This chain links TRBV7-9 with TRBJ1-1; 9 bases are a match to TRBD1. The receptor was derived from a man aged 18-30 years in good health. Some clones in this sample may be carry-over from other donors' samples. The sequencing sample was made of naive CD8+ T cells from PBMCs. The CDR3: CASSPFTGGPEAFF. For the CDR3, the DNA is TGTGCCAGCAGCCCTTTCACAGGGGGCCCAGAAGCTTTCTTT.